A single sample is the source of the 25 T cell receptor beta chains below, sequenced in a study of monozygotic twins with inflammatory bowel disease. TCRdb reanalyzed the 5' RACE reads and collapses them to one entry per CDR3 protein, without DNA. This table holds under 150,000 distinct CDR3 sequences. The material sequenced was blood. Every receptor here comes from a human donor with ulcerative colitis or Crohn's disease, or a healthy co-twin of an affected twin (not recorded which).

The chain links TRBV7-9 to TRBJ2-7; TCRdb proposes TRBD1, but this gene call is untestable without DNA. CDR3 length: 15 amino acids. Looked up from germline, CDR1 is SEHNR and CDR2 is FQNEAQ (reference sequence). This CDR3 is CASSLAGESSYEQYF.

The J gene is TRBJ1-2, the V gene TRBV10-2. The CDR3 extends over 14 amino acids. Germline-derived CDR1 and CDR2 are WSHSY and SAAADI. CDR3 in amino acids: CASSESTANYGYTF.

The rearrangement links TRBV7-3 to TRBJ2-1; TCRdb gives TRBD2 as the D gene, but with no DNA this cannot be confirmed. This CDR3 region has 18 residues. CDR1 is SGHTA and CDR2 is FQGTGA in the germline V gene. CDR3 loop: CASSLRTSGGSGRNEQFF.

This sequence joins TRBV2 and TRBJ2-3. CDR3 length: 17 residues. Germline values: CDR1 SNHLY, CDR2 FYNNEI. Here the CDR3 reads CASSEALPGSSPDTQYF.

V usage is TRBV20-1 and J usage is TRBJ2-7; TCRdb's D call, TRBD1, is unchecked because there is no DNA. The CDR3 length is 12 residues. Germline assignment: CDR1 DFQATT and CDR2 SNEGSKA (reference sequence). CDR3 region: CSARYAPLGQYF.

The J gene is TRBJ1-6, the V gene TRBV20-1; TCRdb returns TRBD1, unconfirmable since there is no DNA. Per germline, CDR1 DFQATT and CDR2 SNEGSKA (reference sequence). The CDR3 is made up of 15 amino acids. The CDR3: CSAIGGQGTSSPLHF.

The chain links TRBV10-3 to TRBJ2-4; without DNA, the TCRdb call of TRBD2 cannot be checked. The CDR3 length is 16 residues. CDR1 is ENHRY and CDR2 is SYGVKD in the germline V gene. The CDR3 is CAISEGQPMGKNMQYF.

This chain uses TRBV5-5 with TRBJ1-2; TCRdb picks TRBD1, but there is no DNA to check that call. The CDR3 length is 15 residues. Germline V gene data show CDR1 as SGHKS and CDR2 as YYEKEE (reference sequence). CDR3 in amino acids: CASSFDPQGNYGYTF.

The chain links TRBV7-3 to TRBJ2-1; TCRdb lists TRBD2, though no DNA is available to test this call. CDR3 length: 15 amino acids. Germline loops: CDR1 SGHTA, CDR2 FQGTGA. The CDR3 spells CASSIRGSGGNEQFF.

The chain uses TRBV24-1 and TRBJ2-1; the TCRdb call, TRBD1, lacks DNA for checking. The V gene's germline CDR1 is KGHDR and CDR2 SFDVKD. The CDR3 runs 16 residues. The CDR3: CATSENTGFSYNEQFF.

The chain combines TRBV5-1 with TRBJ1-6; TCRdb picks TRBD1, but there is no DNA to check that call. Germline V gene data show CDR1 as SGHRS and CDR2 as YFSETQ. The CDR3 is made up of 17 amino acids. CDR3 protein: CASSLYLGTTQDSPLHF.

This chain links TRBV6-5 with TRBJ2-7. CDR1 and CDR2 (germline): MNHEY, SVGAGI. The CDR3 consists of 15 residues. The chain's CDR3 is CASSYSITGSYEQYF.

J is TRBJ1-6 and V is TRBV5-4; TCRdb proposes TRBD1, but this gene call is untestable without DNA. The germline V gene encodes CDR1 SGHNT and CDR2 YYREEE (reference sequence). The CDR3 has 14 residues. The CDR3 loop reads CASSLTGMNSPLHF.

V and J are TRBV7-2 and TRBJ2-7. This CDR3 is 13 amino acids long. The germline gives CDR1 SGHTA, CDR2 FQGNSA. The CDR3 region is CASSLGLGYEQYF. The full variable domain, in which reference TRBV7-2 and TRBJ2-7 provide the parts outside the CDR3, is GAGVSQSPSNKVTEKGKDVELRCDPISGHTALYWYRQSLGQGLEFLIYFQGNSAPDKSGLPSDRFSAERTGGSVSTLTIQRTQQEDSAVYLCASSLGLGYEQYFGPGTRLTVT.

This chain links TRBV12-3 or TRBV12-4 with TRBJ2-3. The CDR3 length is 11 residues. The CDR3 sequence is CASSFADTQYF.

This rearrangement joins TRBV4-3 to TRBJ2-1; the D call from TCRdb, TRBD2, cannot be confirmed without DNA. This CDR3 has 17 amino acids. The V gene's germline CDR1 is LGHNA and CDR2 YSLEER. CDR3 in amino acids: CASSQPGTSGGYNEQFF.

CDR3 region: CASSSPPDRAPLSSYNEQFF. The genes are TRBV11-2 and TRBJ2-1; lacking DNA, the TRBD1 call made by TCRdb goes unchecked. The CDR3 consists of 20 residues. Germline V CDR1 and CDR2: SGHAT, FQNNGV.

This chain uses TRBV6-2 or TRBV6-3 with TRBJ2-1; with no DNA, the TCRdb D assignment of TRBD2 cannot be verified. The CDR3 contains 18 residues. The germline gives CDR1 MNHEY, CDR2 SVGEGT. CDR3 sequence: CASSYTDSGLAVPNEQFF.

The J gene is TRBJ1-2, the V gene TRBV20-1. CDR3 size: 12 residues. The germline gives CDR1 DFQATT, CDR2 SNEGSKA (reference sequence). The CDR3 protein is CSATLGDTGYTF.

The chain employs TRBV25-1 and TRBJ1-1; TCRdb designates TRBD1, a call that cannot be tested without DNA. Looked up from germline, CDR1 is MGHDK and CDR2 is SYGVNS. This CDR3 is 14 amino acids long. The CDR3 loop reads CASSAPHRGTEAFF.

The rearrangement joins TRBV6-1 to TRBJ2-7; TCRdb outputs TRBD1, but without DNA this stays unchecked. This CDR3 spans 17 amino acids. Germline assignment: CDR1 MNHNS and CDR2 SASEGT. This CDR3 is CASSRPRLRQGSYEQYF.

The chain joins TRBV4-2 to TRBJ2-7; TCRdb's D call of TRBD2 is untestable without DNA. The germline CDR1 and CDR2 sequences are LGHNA and YNFKEQ. The CDR3 contains 17 residues. This CDR3 is CASSQETSGGTTYEQYF.

The V call is TRBV7-2, the J call TRBJ2-7; TCRdb picks TRBD2, but there is no DNA to check that call. This CDR3 is 17 amino acids long. Germline V gives CDR1 SGHTA, CDR2 FQGNSA. CDR3 loop: CASSLVGVASGGKEQYF.

This sequence joins TRBV7-3 and TRBJ2-1; TCRdb's D call of TRBD1 is untestable without DNA. The germline V gene has CDR1 SGHTA and CDR2 FQGTGA. The CDR3 contains 14 residues. The CDR3 loop is CASSLTGAGNEQFF.

The rearrangement links TRBV5-1 to TRBJ1-4. The CDR3 runs to 13 residues. The germline V gene has CDR1 SGHRS and CDR2 YFSETQ. The CDR3 here is CASSLESVEKLFF.